Each of the 17 T cell receptor beta chains below was sequenced from the same sample in a study of T cell responses to AZD1222 COVID-19 vaccine. Produced via immunoSEQ multiplex PCR; TCRdb's table is partial and in-frame only. The repertoire has 130,000 or so clones, 90% of them found once; the top ten carry around 7%. The sequenced sample was peripheral blood, obtained on day 0 of AZD1222 vaccination. The receptors originated from an adult in good health.

In its sample, this clone was seen a few times. The chain links TRBV6-5 to TRBJ2-3; no definite D call. This CDR3 is 15 amino acids long. Germline CDR1 MNHEY, CDR2 SVGAGI. Trimming shortened V by 5 bases and J by 0 bases, and 12 bases separated the two germline ends. Written as DNA, the CDR3 is TGTGCCAGCAGTCCGGGTGTTCTCAGCACAGATACGCAGTATTTT. Its protein product is CASSPGVLSTDTQYF.

This rearrangement joins TRBV28 to TRBJ2-7; D possibly corresponds to TRBD1 (6 bases). The germline CDR1 and CDR2 sequences are MDHEN and SYDVKM. Trimming took 5 bases from V and 0 from J, leaving 14 bases between them. CDR3 length: 15 amino acids. The CDR3 DNA reads as TGTGCCAGCAGTACAATCGACAGGATCTCCTACGAGCAGTACTTC. Translating it yields CASSTIDRISYEQYF.

The J gene is TRBJ1-1, the V gene TRBV15; unclear D gene. V lost 1 base to trimming and J lost 1 base, with 4 bases between them. From germline, CDR1 is LNHNV and CDR2 YYDKDF (reference sequence). This CDR3 region has 13 residues. The CDR3 reads CATSRAGNTEAFF. CDR3 DNA: TGTGCCACCAGCAGAGCCGGGAACACTGAAGCTTTCTTT.

Here the CDR3 reads CASSQGVEPRNTIYF. The CDR3 DNA sequence: TGTGCCAGCAGCCAAGGGGTGGAACCGAGAAACACCATATATTTT. The chain combines TRBV3-1 (or the pseudogene TRBV3-2) with TRBJ1-3; the D is unclear. V lost 1 base and J lost 5, with 12 bases in between. CDR1 is LGHDT and CDR2 is YNNKEL in the germline V gene (reference sequence). The CDR3 has 15 residues.

This chain links TRBV4-2 with TRBJ2-3, with a weak D call TRBD2 (6 bases). CDR1 and CDR2 from the germline V gene are LGHNA and YNFKEQ. Between the trimmed V and J ends, which lost 0 bases and 3 bases, there was a span of 13 bases. The CDR3 runs 16 residues. The CDR3 region has the DNA TGTGCCAGCAGCCAAGAACTAGCCCCGAGAACAGATACGCAGTATTTT. This translates into CASSQELAPRTDTQYF.

The genes are TRBV6-5 and TRBJ1-1; unclear D gene. The V end lost 7 bases, the J end lost 12 bases, and 15 bases lay between the germline ends. The CDR3 totals 11 residues. CDR1 is MNHEY, CDR2 SVGAGI, per germline. The CDR3 DNA follows: TGTGCCAGCATAGGTTCCTATAAAACTTTCTTT. This sequence encodes CASIGSYKTFF.

This chain connects TRBV28 to TRBJ1-2; 9 positions match TRBD1. The CDR3 contains 12 residues. Trimming cost V 8 bases and J 8 bases; bases outside gene matches: 6. The V gene's germline CDR1 is MDHEN and CDR2 SYDVKM. CDR3 loop: CASGDRVGGYTF. For the CDR3, the DNA is TGTGCCAGCGGGGACAGGGTTGGCGGCTACACCTTC.

The V call is TRBV10-3, the J call TRBJ1-1; no firm D call. CDR3 length: 15 amino acids. The germline V gene has CDR1 ENHRY and CDR2 SYGVKD. V was trimmed by 3 bases and J by 3 bases, leaving 14 bases between them. The CDR3 region has the DNA TGTGCCATCAGTGATCGAGGTCCTGGAGACACTGAAGCTTTCTTT. It yields the protein CAISDRGPGDTEAFF.

The chain uses TRBV9 and TRBJ1-2; D is unclear. The ends were cut back, 4 bases at V and 7 bases at J, with 23 bases in the middle. Per the germline V gene, CDR1 is SGDLS and CDR2 is YYNGEE. This CDR3 region has 16 residues. CDR3 protein: CASSPPGEIWGGGYTF. In nucleotides, the CDR3 is TGTGCCAGCAGCCCCCCAGGCGAGATTTGGGGTGGTGGCTACACCTTC.

This clone appeared once. The CDR3 bases are TGCGCCAGCAGCTACGATCAGGGACAGGGATACGAGCAGTACTTC. Encoded protein: CASSYDQGQGYEQYF. The J gene is TRBJ2-7, the V gene TRBV5-1; 9 nucleotides align to TRBD1. V lost 3 bases, J lost 4 bases, and 8 bases stayed unmatched. Looked up from germline, CDR1 is SGHRS and CDR2 is YFSETQ. This CDR3 has 15 residues.

This clone was detected only once. This chain joins TRBV28 and TRBJ1-5; D gene ambiguous. The V gene lost 7 bases and the J gene lost 5 bases, with 15 bases spanning the gap. This CDR3 is built from 14 residues. Germline loops: CDR1 MDHEN, CDR2 SYDVKM. DNA of the CDR3: TGTGCCAGCAAAGATCCCGGGAGCCATCAGCCCCAGCATTTT. Translated, it gives CASKDPGSHQPQHF.

This clone was detected once. CDR3 sequence (DNA): TGTGCCAGCAGCCAAGCGGTCCCGGGATCCTACGAGCAGTACTTC. This codes for CASSQAVPGSYEQYF. The genes are TRBV3-1 (or the pseudogene TRBV3-2) and TRBJ2-7, with D maybe TRBD2 (5 bases). This CDR3 region has 15 residues. CDR1 LGHDT and CDR2 YNNKEL come from the germline V gene (reference sequence). With 1 base removed from V and 1 base from J, the gap between germline ends came to 11 bases.

The chain couples TRBV11-2 to TRBJ1-2; D is uncertain. Germline loops: CDR1 SGHAT, CDR2 FQNNGV. This CDR3 contains 14 residues. V lost 3 bases, J lost 5 bases, and 13 bases lay in between. This CDR3 is CASSFNGQSYGYTF. The CDR3 region has the DNA TGTGCCAGCAGCTTTAACGGGCAGAGTTATGGCTACACCTTC.

The chain links TRBV7-6 to TRBJ2-3, with a weak D call TRBD2 (5 bases). CDR1 and CDR2 from the germline V gene are SGHVS and FNYEAQ. V lost 5 bases, J lost 8 bases, and 20 bases lay in between. CDR3 size: 15 residues. The CDR3 region has the DNA TGTGCCAGCAGCCCAAACTCCCGGGGAATCGGTACGCAGTATTTT. Translation: CASSPNSRGIGTQYF.

About this clone itself: Other nucleotide sequences from this sample produce the same CDR3. The rearrangement uses TRBV18 and TRBJ1-4, with 9 bases lining up with TRBD1. V trimming: 3 bases; J trimming: 6 bases; junction bases outside the gene matches: 2. Germline CDR1 is KGHSH and CDR2 is LQKENI. CDR3 length: 14 amino acids. CDR3 bases: TGTGCCAGCTCACCCGGGACAGGGCATGAAAAACTGTTTTTT. Translating gives CASSPGTGHEKLFF.

This clone was seen once. The chain links TRBV28 to TRBJ1-1; D perhaps matches TRBD1 (6 bases). The germline V gene has CDR1 MDHEN and CDR2 SYDVKM. The V end lost 7 bases, the J end lost 3 bases, and 12 bases lay between the germline ends. This CDR3 is 13 amino acids long. For the CDR3, the DNA is TGTGCCAGCATCATACAGGGATACACTGAAGCTTTCTTT. The encoded protein is CASIIQGYTEAFF.

The chain is built from TRBV14 and TRBJ2-1; D assignment may be TRBD1 or TRBD2 (5 bases each). This CDR3 contains 13 residues. V was cut by 4 bases and J by 10 bases, with 14 bases left in between. CDR1 and CDR2 from the germline V gene are SGHDN and FVKESK. CDR3 sequence reads: CASSRQGPIEQFF. CDR3 nucleotide sequence: TGTGCCAGCAGCCGCCAGGGACCTATAGAGCAGTTCTTC. The complete variable domain, with remaining parts taken from reference TRBV14 and TRBJ2-1, reads EAGVTQFPSHSVIEKGQTVTLRCDPISGHDNLYWYRRVMGKEIKFLLHFVKESKQDESGMPNNRFLAERTGGTYSTLKVQPAELEDSGVYFCASSRQGPIEQFFGPGTRLTVL.